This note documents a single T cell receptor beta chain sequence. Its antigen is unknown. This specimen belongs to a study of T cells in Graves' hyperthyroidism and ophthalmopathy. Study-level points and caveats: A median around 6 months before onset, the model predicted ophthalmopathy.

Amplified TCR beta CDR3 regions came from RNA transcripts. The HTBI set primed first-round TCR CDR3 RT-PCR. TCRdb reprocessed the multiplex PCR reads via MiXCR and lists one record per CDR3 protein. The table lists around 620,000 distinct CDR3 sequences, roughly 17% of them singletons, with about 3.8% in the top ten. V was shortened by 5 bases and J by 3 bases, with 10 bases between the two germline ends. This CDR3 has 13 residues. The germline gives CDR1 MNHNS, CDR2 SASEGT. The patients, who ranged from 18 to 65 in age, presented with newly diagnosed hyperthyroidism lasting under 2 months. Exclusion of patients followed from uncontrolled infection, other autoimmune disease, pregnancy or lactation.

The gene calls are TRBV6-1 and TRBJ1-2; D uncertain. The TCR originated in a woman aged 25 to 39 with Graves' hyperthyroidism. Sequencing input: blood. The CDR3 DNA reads TGTGCCAGCAGTCTCCAACAAGACTATGGCTACACCTTC. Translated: CASSLQQDYGYTF.